The next 31 T cell receptor beta chains were all read from a single sample in a study of shared clonotypes between healthy human individuals. Here immunoSEQ multiplex PCR was the method, and the copy in TCRdb shows in-frame clones only, minus some. The sample has millions of clones, more than 90% seen once. Sequencing was performed on naive CD4+ T cells sorted from blood. Described subset: CD45RA+ positively selected. Every receptor here comes from a man younger than 35 in good health.

The V gene is TRBV10-3, the J gene TRBJ1-5; TRBD1 is a possible D gene (5 bases). Germline V gene lookup returns CDR1 ENHRY and CDR2 SYGVKD. V dropped 4 bases and J dropped 4 bases, with 14 bases sitting between them. The CDR3 is 15 residues long. This CDR3 reads CAISAGGGGNQPQHF. In nucleotides, the CDR3 is TGTGCCATCAGTGCGGGAGGTGGGGGGAATCAGCCCCAGCATTTT.

This chain links TRBV7-2 with TRBJ2-7; D is possibly TRBD1 (5 bases). The germline V gene encodes CDR1 SGHTA and CDR2 FQGNSA. The CDR3 loop spans 15 amino acids. V shed 0 bases and J shed 0 bases, with 9 bases lying between them. DNA of the CDR3: TGTGCCAGCAGCTTAGCCTCCGACAGCTCCTACGAGCAGTACTTC. Amino acids: CASSLASDSSYEQYF.

This chain uses TRBV6-1 with TRBJ2-1, with 9 bases identical to TRBD2. The V gene end was trimmed by 4 bases and the J gene end by 8 bases; junction bases not matched to a gene: 12. Germline values: CDR1 MNHNS, CDR2 SASEGT. The CDR3 loop spans 16 amino acids. The CDR3 is CASSAPGLASEDEQFF. CDR3 coding DNA: TGTGCCAGCAGTGCCCCCGGACTAGCGTCCGAAGATGAGCAGTTCTTC.

The chain links TRBV29-1 to TRBJ2-1; TRBD1 agrees at 7 bases. There are 14 residues in the CDR3. V lost 6 bases and J lost 3; bases outside the gene matches: 8. Germline V gene sequence: CDR1 SQVTM, CDR2 ANQGSEA. CDR3 region: CSVVGTDNYNEQFF. Here the CDR3 DNA reads TGCAGCGTGGTCGGGACAGACAACTACAATGAGCAGTTCTTC.

The chain combines TRBV2 with TRBJ1-1, with no clear D. Germline V gives CDR1 SNHLY, CDR2 FYNNEI. V was pared by 8 bases and J by 1 base, with 11 bases between. The CDR3 runs to 13 residues. The DNA of the CDR3 is TGTGCCAGCGATCAGGCGACGAACACTGAAGCTTTCTTT. It translates to CASDQATNTEAFF.

The chain carries TRBV28 and TRBJ1-1, with D unclear. The germline CDR1 and CDR2 sequences are MDHEN and SYDVKM. The CDR3 has 15 residues. V shed 5 bases and J shed 0 bases, with 13 bases lying between them. In nucleotides, the CDR3 is TGTGCCAGCAGTCTCAACTGGATCATGAACACTGAAGCTTTCTTT. Its protein is CASSLNWIMNTEAFF.

A single count supports this clone. CDR3 sequence: CASSLRTGNSYNSPLHF. As DNA, the CDR3 is TGTGCCAGCAGCCTGAGAACGGGGAATTCCTATAATTCACCCCTCCACTTT. The gene calls are TRBV28 and TRBJ1-6; D remains unclear. Trimming removed 6 bases from V and 1 base from J, with 16 bases in between. The CDR3 covers 17 residues. Germline CDR1 reads MDHEN; CDR2 reads SYDVKM.

On this clone: Additional DNA sequences in this sample encode the identical CDR3. The chain recombines TRBV6-5 with TRBJ2-7, with D hard to call. V was cut by 3 bases and J by 3 bases, with 3 bases left in between. The V gene's germline CDR1 is MNHEY and CDR2 SVGAGI. CDR3 length equals 11 residues. The CDR3 coding sequence is TGTGCCAGCAGTTATCGCTACGAGCAGTACTTC. Encoded protein: CASSYRYEQYF.

The chain has TRBV7-2 and TRBJ2-7; either TRBD1 or TRBD2 may fit D (5 bases each). The CDR3 spans 16 residues. Germline V gene data show CDR1 as SGHTA and CDR2 as FQGNSA. V shed 5 bases and J shed 8 bases, with 25 bases lying between them. The CDR3 sequence is CASSRLRDGFFRQQYF. The CDR3 DNA reads as TGTGCCAGCAGCCGACTCCGGGACGGGTTCTTCAGGCAGCAGTACTTC.

CDR3 DNA sequence: TGTGCCAGCAGCTTGGGGACAGGGAATTCTTACGAGCAGTACTTC. This gives the protein CASSLGTGNSYEQYF. The rearrangement links TRBV5-4 to TRBJ2-7, with 8 bases aligning to TRBD1. The CDR3 runs 15 residues. The V and J ends lost 0 bases and 4 bases, in that order; junction bases with no gene match: 6. Germline CDR1 SGHNT, CDR2 YYREEE (reference sequence).

As for this clone: Other DNA sequences in this specimen translate into the identical CDR3. The CDR3 DNA sequence: TGTGCCACCAGCAGAGGACAGGGGACCTACGAGCAGTACTTC. This translates into CATSRGQGTYEQYF. The chain combines TRBV15 with TRBJ2-7; 8 bases agree with TRBD1. J lost 2 bases, V lost 1 base, and 1 base had no gene match. Per the germline V gene, CDR1 is LNHNV and CDR2 is YYDKDF (reference sequence). The CDR3 sequence is 14 residues long.

The chain recombines TRBV5-1 with TRBJ2-3; 11 positions match TRBD2. From germline, CDR1 is SGHRS and CDR2 YFSETQ. The CDR3 runs to 16 residues. J gave up 5 bases and V 0 bases, and 5 bases lay outside the gene matches. CDR3 DNA sequence: TGCGCCAGCAGCTTGGGACTAGCGGGAATCTTAGATACGCAGTATTTT. Encoded protein: CASSLGLAGILDTQYF.

This chain joins TRBV6-5 and TRBJ1-1; D might be TRBD1 (5 bases). Germline CDR1 MNHEY, CDR2 SVGAGI. V lost 6 bases, J lost 0 bases, and 14 bases lay in between. The length of the CDR3 is 15 residues. DNA for the CDR3: TGTGCCAGCAGAGACGGTTCGGGGGTGAACACTGAAGCTTTCTTT. Protein sequence: CASRDGSGVNTEAFF.

The chain has TRBV6-1 and TRBJ1-4; D might be TRBD1 (5 bases). Germline V lookup: CDR1 MNHNS, CDR2 SASEGT. V was clipped by 6 bases and J by 7 bases, with 18 bases between them. This CDR3 has 15 residues. The CDR3 protein is CASRQQVGGGEKLFF. Written as DNA, the CDR3 is TGTGCCAGCAGACAACAGGTTGGAGGTGGTGAAAAACTGTTTTTT.

This clone showed up just once. The CDR3 DNA sequence: TGTGCCATCAGTGAGTGGATAGCGGGAGAGAAATCGAATGAGCAGTTCTTC. As protein: CAISEWIAGEKSNEQFF. The gene calls are TRBV10-3 and TRBJ2-1; 9 bases are shared with TRBD2. The length of the CDR3 is 17 residues. CDR1 is ENHRY, CDR2 SYGVKD, per germline. V was clipped by 1 base and J by 7 bases; unmatched bases: 11.

On this clone: Other DNA sequences in this specimen translate into the identical CDR3. The chain links TRBV7-8 to TRBJ2-5, with 7 bases identical to TRBD1. Trimming removed 1 base from V and 4 bases from J; junction bases left unmatched: 0. The germline gives CDR1 SGHVS, CDR2 FQNEAQ. The CDR3 runs 13 residues. The DNA of the CDR3 is TGTGCCAGCAGCTTAGACAGGGGAGAGACCCAGTACTTC. Amino acid sequence: CASSLDRGETQYF.

Remarks on this clone: Other DNA variants within this sample encode the same CDR3. The chain employs TRBV28 and TRBJ2-3, with 8 bases matching TRBD2. In germline, CDR1 is MDHEN, CDR2 SYDVKM. V gave up 5 bases and J gave up 3 bases; unmatched junction bases: 4. CDR3 length: 14 amino acids. The CDR3 loop is CASSLERGTDTQYF. In DNA, the CDR3 is TGTGCCAGCAGTCTGGAGCGGGGGACAGATACGCAGTATTTT.

The chain combines TRBV5-1 with TRBJ1-6; a weak D match, TRBD1 (5 bases). The CDR3 has 17 residues. V dropped 0 bases and J dropped 7 bases, with 17 bases sitting between them. Germline values: CDR1 SGHRS, CDR2 YFSETQ. This CDR3 reads CASSLGGTSMSNSPLHF. The CDR3 DNA sequence: TGCGCCAGCAGCTTGGGGGGGACCTCTATGTCCAATTCACCCCTCCACTTT.

This clone was observed once. V and J are TRBV18 and TRBJ1-6, with TRBD1 matching 7 bases. The V and J ends lost 3 bases and 10 bases, in that order; junction bases with no gene match: 9. This CDR3 comprises 15 residues. CDR1 KGHSH and CDR2 LQKENI come from the germline V gene. The CDR3 nucleotides read TGTGCCAGCTCACCGACACAGGGGATGGACTCACCCCTCCACTTT. This codes for CASSPTQGMDSPLHF.

The chain joins TRBV18 to TRBJ1-2, with D possibly matching TRBD1 (5 bases). Germline V CDR1 and CDR2: KGHSH, LQKENI. The CDR3 loop spans 13 amino acids. Trimming left V 3 bases short and J 8 bases short, with 13 bases between. CDR3 residues: CASSPLTAEGYTF. The CDR3 DNA reads TGTGCCAGCTCACCGCTGACAGCTGAGGGCTACACCTTC.

The chain employs TRBV2 and TRBJ2-3, with TRBD1 as a possible D gene (8 bases). Germline-derived CDR1 and CDR2 are SNHLY and FYNNEI. The CDR3 has 16 amino acids. The V end was cut by 6 bases, the J end by 0 bases, with 16 bases between. The CDR3 loop is CASRAGQDRSTDTQYF. CDR3 sequence (DNA): TGTGCCAGCAGAGCGGGACAGGACAGAAGCACAGATACGCAGTATTTT.

This chain links TRBV5-1 with TRBJ1-1; D is undetermined. V was cut by 2 bases and J by 6 bases, with 14 bases left in between. Germline CDR1 SGHRS, CDR2 YFSETQ. The CDR3 consists of 14 residues. The CDR3 region has the DNA TGCGCCAGCAGCTTTGAGGGAAGAAGGGCTGAAGCTTTCTTT. It codes for CASSFEGRRAEAFF.

In its sample, this clone was seen once. V usage is TRBV11-2 and J usage is TRBJ2-7; perhaps TRBD2 as D (5 bases). The germline V gene encodes CDR1 SGHAT and CDR2 FQNNGV. Trimming shortened V by 0 bases and J by 4 bases, and 16 bases separated the two germline ends. The CDR3 sequence is 16 residues long. The CDR3 DNA follows: TGTGCCAGCAGCTTAGATCGATTGGGAGTGAGTTACGAGCAGTACTTC. This encodes CASSLDRLGVSYEQYF.

V gene TRBV5-1 combines with J gene TRBJ2-2; D is unclear. Trimming pared 0 bases from V and 4 bases from J, leaving 13 bases between. The CDR3 length is 16 residues. Germline CDR1 SGHRS, CDR2 YFSETQ. The CDR3 loop is CASSLGASRSTGELFF. The CDR3 coding sequence is TGCGCCAGCAGCTTGGGGGCCTCTCGTTCCACCGGGGAGCTGTTTTTT.

This chain connects TRBV2 to TRBJ1-4, with 10 bases fitting TRBD1. Per germline, CDR1 SNHLY and CDR2 FYNNEI. The CDR3 contains 16 residues. J lost 8 bases, V lost 0 bases, and 6 bases had no gene match. The CDR3 DNA reads as TGTGCCAGCAGTGAAGCCGGGACAGGGGTCGGAGAAAAACTGTTTTTT. Its translation: CASSEAGTGVGEKLFF. Full variable domain (remainder filled in from reference TRBV2 and TRBJ1-4): EPEVTQTPSHQVTQMGQEVILRCVPISNHLYFYWYRQILGQKVEFLVSFYNNEISEKSEIFDDQFSVERPDGSNFTLKIRSTKLEDSAMYFCASSEAGTGVGEKLFFGSGTQLSVL.

Concerning this clone: Different DNA sequences within this sample yield the same CDR3. The CDR3 spells CASSIRENTEAFF. The DNA for the CDR3 is TGTGCCAGTAGTATCCGGGAGAACACTGAAGCTTTCTTT. The V gene is TRBV19, the J gene TRBJ1-1; D not certain. The V gene lost 3 bases and the J gene lost 1 base, with 6 bases spanning the gap. The CDR3 totals 13 residues. CDR1 is LNHDA and CDR2 is SQIVND in the germline V gene (reference sequence).

V usage is TRBV7-3 and J usage is TRBJ1-6; D not certain. CDR3 length: 12 residues. Germline-derived CDR1 and CDR2 are SGHTA and FQGTGA. V was cut by 2 bases and J by 10 bases, with 6 bases left in between. The CDR3 here is CASSLLNSPLHF. The CDR3 DNA follows: TGTGCCAGCAGCTTATTGAACTCACCCCTCCACTTT.

This clone was recorded once. In the same sample, other DNA sequences code for this CDR3. The rearrangement uses TRBV27 and TRBJ1-2; the D gene is possibly TRBD1 (5 bases). V lost 0 bases and J 8 bases, leaving 10 bases between the germline ends. CDR1 is MNHEY and CDR2 is SMNVEV in the germline V gene (reference sequence). The CDR3 totals 13 residues. This CDR3 is CASSLSGRGGYTF. As DNA, the CDR3 is TGTGCCAGCAGTTTATCGGGGCGGGGGGGCTACACCTTC.

In regard to this clone: At the DNA level, this CDR3 is encoded by other sequences in the same sample as well. The V call is TRBV9, the J call TRBJ2-7, with unresolved D. In germline, CDR1 is SGDLS, CDR2 YYNGEE. V lost 0 bases and J lost 2, with 6 bases in between. The CDR3 is made up of 13 amino acids. The DNA of the CDR3 is TGTGCCAGCAGCGTAGACTCAGCCTACGAGCAGTACTTC. This translates into CASSVDSAYEQYF.

As concerns this clone: In the same sample, other DNA sequences code for this CDR3. The V call is TRBV2, the J call TRBJ2-3; tentatively, D is TRBD2 (6 bases). Germline V gene sequence: CDR1 SNHLY, CDR2 FYNNEI. The CDR3 extends over 14 amino acids. With 4 bases removed from V and 1 base from J, the gap between germline ends came to 9 bases. CDR3 DNA: TGTGCCAGCAGTGTGACGGGGGGCACAGATACGCAGTATTTT. It translates to CASSVTGGTDTQYF. The variable domain in full, completed from reference TRBV2 and TRBJ2-3, reads EPEVTQTPSHQVTQMGQEVILRCVPISNHLYFYWYRQILGQKVEFLVSFYNNEISEKSEIFDDQFSVERPDGSNFTLKIRSTKLEDSAMYFCASSVTGGTDTQYFGPGTRLTVL.

The V and J genes are TRBV6-6 and TRBJ1-1; D is unresolved. The germline CDR1 and CDR2 sequences are MNHNY and SVGAGI (reference sequence). V was shortened by 5 bases and J by 0 bases, with 13 bases between the two germline ends. The CDR3 contains 15 residues. The CDR3 sequence: CASSLPGRLNTEAFF. The CDR3 DNA sequence: TGTGCCAGCAGTCTACCCGGACGGCTGAACACTGAAGCTTTCTTT.